This is a list of T cell receptor beta chains from one sample in a study of regulatory T cells in long-lasting Graves disease. TCRdb reprocessed the multiplex PCR reads with MiXCR, giving one entry per CDR3 protein. This table holds 400,000 to 450,000 distinct CDR3 sequences, more than 12% found once. This sample also belongs to another study, concerning T cells in Graves' hyperthyroidism and ophthalmopathy.

Sequenced material: peripheral blood mononuclear cells (PBMCs), taken at new diagnosis, from a patient treated with antithyroid drugs. The receptors stem from a woman aged 25 to 39 with Graves disease. Each CDR3 is given with its conserved first and last residue. The order of the fields is J gene, D gene, clone size, V gene, CDR3 DNA, CDR3 protein. D genes are given only for firm matches. Clone size, where shown, is once, few, many, or a class for clones that have expanded.

TRBJ1-1,TRBD1,many,TRBV9,TGTGCCAGCAGCGCGGGACAGGGCTGGACTGAAGCTTTCTTT,CASSAGQGWTEAFF
TRBJ2-5,.,few,TRBV11-2,TGTGCCGGCAGCTTGTATGGGGGTGTGAGCCAAGAGACCCAGTACTTC,CAGSLYGGVSQETQYF
TRBJ2-3,.,.,TRBV27,TGTGCCAGCAGTTATGCCCTAGTAGGGGCAAAGAATACGCAGTATTTT,CASSYALVGAKNTQYF
TRBJ1-1,.,many,TRBV3-1,TGTGCCAGCAGCCGCGGAGAGACTGAAGCTTTCTTT,CASSRGETEAFF
TRBJ1-5,.,many,TRBV27,TGTGCCAGCAGTTTATATTTCAATCAGCCCCAGCATTTT,CASSLYFNQPQHF
TRBJ2-5,TRBD2,few,TRBV19,TGTGCCAGTAGTATAGGGGGGGGAGAAGAGACCCAGTACTTC,CASSIGGGEETQYF
TRBJ2-7,.,many,TRBV3-1,TGTGCCAGCAGCCAAGTTATCCGGGGGTCCAACGAGCAGTACTTC,CASSQVIRGSNEQYF
TRBJ2-3,.,many,TRBV5-1,TGCGCCAGCAGTCGGGGATACACAGATACGCAGTATTTT,CASSRGYTDTQYF
TRBJ2-3,TRBD2,.,TRBV30,TGTGCCTGGAGTCGGGGGACTAGCGGGATAGATACGCAGTATTTT,CAWSRGTSGIDTQYF
TRBJ1-1,TRBD1,many,TRBV20-1,TGCAGTGTTTGGCAGGGGGCTAATCGGTACACTGAAGCTTTCTTT,CSVWQGANRYTEAFF
TRBJ2-1,TRBD1,many,TRBV24-1,TGTGCCACCAGTGATGACATCCGGGACAGCCGAAATGAGCAGTTCTTC,CATSDDIRDSRNEQFF
TRBJ1-1,.,many,TRBV18,TGTGCCAGCTCACGGGGCATAGCGGGGGATACTGAAGCTTTCTTT,CASSRGIAGDTEAFF
TRBJ2-7,.,few,TRBV19,TGTGCCAGTAGTTCCAACTGGGACTCCTACGAGCAGTACTTC,CASSSNWDSYEQYF
TRBJ1-5,.,many,TRBV11-2,TGTGCCAGCAGCTTAAACTCCCAGGGCCCAATTCAGCCCCAGCATTTT,CASSLNSQGPIQPQHF
TRBJ1-3,TRBD1,once,TRBV30,TGTGCCTGGAGACGCCAGGGGGCTACTGGAAACACCATATATTTT,CAWRRQGATGNTIYF
TRBJ1-1,.,many,TRBV5-1,TGCGCCAGCAGTGATATCCGGGGCCCTGAGGGTGAAGCTTTCTTT,CASSDIRGPEGEAFF
TRBJ2-4,TRBD2,.,TRBV6-2/TRBV6-3,TGTGCCAGCAGTGAAGACTCGTGGGGGGTTGGTACTAGCGGGAGAGATCAGTACTTC,CASSEDSWGVGTSGRDQYF
TRBJ2-7,.,many,TRBV24-1,TGTGCCACCAGTGATCCCAGGGGCGGGGAGCAGTACTTC,CATSDPRGGEQYF
TRBJ2-5,.,many,TRBV28,TGTGCCAGCAGCCCACCAGACATTTGGGAGACCCAGTACTTC,CASSPPDIWETQYF
TRBJ2-1,.,.,TRBV19,TGTGCCAGTAGTATAGCGTACTCCTACAATGAGCAGTTCTTC,CASSIAYSYNEQFF
TRBJ1-2,.,.,TRBV30,TGTGCCTGGAGTGTATCTGGAAGGGGCTACACCTTC,CAWSVSGRGYTF
TRBJ2-1,TRBD2,many,TRBV20-1,TGCAGTGCTATTAGCGGGAGGGTCAATGAGCAGTTCTTC,CSAISGRVNEQFF
TRBJ2-5,TRBD2,few,TRBV24-1,TGTGCCACCAGTGCTAGCGGGAGTGGTGTGACCCAGTACTTC,CATSASGSGVTQYF
TRBJ1-1,TRBD1,many,TRBV11-2,TGTGCCAGCATCCCTTGGGGACAGGGTCGGACTGAAGCTTTCTTT,CASIPWGQGRTEAFF
TRBJ1-4,.,.,TRBV19,TGTGCCAGTAGTATGACGGCAACTAATGAAAAACTGTTTTTT,CASSMTATNEKLFF
TRBJ2-5,TRBD1,many,TRBV12-3/TRBV12-4,TGTGCCAGCAGCACTGACAGGGATCAAGAGACCCAGTACTTC,CASSTDRDQETQYF
TRBJ1-1,.,many,TRBV3-1,TGTGCCAGCAGCCAAGATCGACGACTCCCGAACACTGAAGCTTTCTTT,CASSQDRRLPNTEAFF
TRBJ2-7,.,many,TRBV4-1,TGCGCCAGCAGCCAAGAACCCGGACCCCGGCAGTACTTC,CASSQEPGPRQYF
TRBJ2-3,.,.,TRBV12-3/TRBV12-4,TGTGCCAGCAGCCGCGCGGCGGGATATGGTACAGATACGCAGTATTTT,CASSRAAGYGTDTQYF
TRBJ2-7,TRBD2,.,TRBV6-4,TGTGCCAGCAGTCCGTGGACTAGCGGGAGGGGCGACGAGCAGTACTTC,CASSPWTSGRGDEQYF
TRBJ2-7,TRBD1,few,TRBV19,TGTGCCAGTACCCATAGGACAGGGAGGAACGAGCAGTACTTC,CASTHRTGRNEQYF
TRBJ2-5,.,.,TRBV6-1,TGTGCCAGCAGTCACGACTCGACGCGGGGAAGAAAGACCCAGTACTTC,CASSHDSTRGRKTQYF
TRBJ1-5,.,many,TRBV20-1,TGCAGTGCTAGTCGGCGGAGGGGGCCCCAGCATTTT,CSASRRRGPQHF
TRBJ2-7,.,few,TRBV7-2,TGTGCCAGCAGCTTAGTCCCCCCGCAGAAGCAGTACTTC,CASSLVPPQKQYF
TRBJ2-2,TRBD2,.,TRBV19,TGTGCCAGTAGTATAGTGGACGGGAGGGCGAACACCGGGGAGCTGTTTTTT,CASSIVDGRANTGELFF
TRBJ2-5,.,many,TRBV7-9,TGTGCCAGCAGCCGCGTTACGCGGTCCCAAGAGACCCAGTACTTC,CASSRVTRSQETQYF
TRBJ2-7,.,few,TRBV7-9,TGTGCCAGCAGCCCCGCGGCCCTAGGCTACGAGCAGTACTTC,CASSPAALGYEQYF
TRBJ2-7,TRBD2,many,TRBV7-9,TGTGCCAGCAGACTAGCGGGAGCGGGCGAGCAGTACTTC,CASRLAGAGEQYF
TRBJ1-5,.,.,TRBV3-1,TGTGCCAGCAGCCAAGAGGATGGGCGTAATAGCAATCAGCCCCAGCATTTT,CASSQEDGRNSNQPQHF
TRBJ1-3,.,.,TRBV19,TGTGCCAGTACAGGAGGGGAGGGATACTCTGGAAACACCATATATTTT,CASTGGEGYSGNTIYF
TRBJ2-7,.,many,TRBV19,TGTGCCAGTAAACCGGGGGTTGGAGTTACGAAGCAGTACTTC,CASKPGVGVTKQYF
TRBJ2-3,TRBD1,.,TRBV29-1,TGCAGCGTTCTTTCCGGGACAGACACAGATACGCAGTATTTT,CSVLSGTDTDTQYF
TRBJ1-6,.,few,TRBV27,TGTGCCACTGGGAGGGTCTCGGGTTCACCCCTCCACTTT,CATGRVSGSPLHF
TRBJ2-1,.,many,TRBV6-5,TGTGCCAGCAGTTACGTCGGGAGCTACAATGAGCAGTTCTTC,CASSYVGSYNEQFF
TRBJ2-1,.,many,TRBV11-2,TGTGCCAGCAGCTTAGGTCGGGGGAAAAAAGACAATGAGCAGTTCTTC,CASSLGRGKKDNEQFF
TRBJ2-1,.,many,TRBV19,TGTGCCAGTAGTACGGCTGAAAATGAGCAGTTCTTC,CASSTAENEQFF
TRBJ2-5,.,many,TRBV28,TGTGCCAGCGGTAGAGGGACCCAGTACTTC,CASGRGTQYF
TRBJ2-1,TRBD2,.,TRBV24-1,TGTGCCACCAGGCAGGGACTAGCGGGAGGGCCGCAGTTCTTC,CATRQGLAGGPQFF
TRBJ2-7,TRBD2,many,TRBV5-5,TGTGCCAGCAGGTTAGCGGGAGTGGTCGAGCAGTACTTC,CASRLAGVVEQYF
TRBJ1-1,.,many,TRBV30,TGTGCCTGGAGTGTTAGGGCCACTGAAGCTTTCTTT,CAWSVRATEAFF
TRBJ2-3,TRBD1,many,TRBV27,TGTGCCAGCAGTCCGACCCTGGACAGGGCCACAGATACGCAGTATTTT,CASSPTLDRATDTQYF
TRBJ1-1,.,.,TRBV9,TGTGCCAGCAGCGTAGGGGGGGAAACTGAAGCTTTCTTT,CASSVGGETEAFF
TRBJ1-6,.,few,TRBV5-4,TGTGCCAGCAGCCCCGGAAGTTTGGGGAATTCACCCCTCCACTTT,CASSPGSLGNSPLHF
TRBJ1-6,TRBD1,few,TRBV7-2,TGTGCCAGCAGCTTAGACCGGGACAGGAATTCACCCCTCCACTTT,CASSLDRDRNSPLHF
TRBJ2-3,.,.,TRBV4-1,TGCGCCAGCAGCCAAACACATCGACAGGCACTAGGCACAGATACGCAGTATTTT,CASSQTHRQALGTDTQYF
TRBJ2-1,.,many,TRBV10-3,TGTGCCATCAGTGAAATGGACAATGAGCAGTTCTTC,CAISEMDNEQFF
TRBJ2-2,.,.,TRBV6-1,TGTGCCAGCAGACCAGGGGGGTCCAACACCGGGGAGCTGTTTTTT,CASRPGGSNTGELFF
TRBJ2-7,.,many,TRBV12-3/TRBV12-4,TGTGCCAGCAGTTTGGTCTCCCACGAGCAGTACTTC,CASSLVSHEQYF
TRBJ1-2,TRBD1,many,TRBV7-9,TGTGCCAGCAGCTTAGGGACAGGGGGATATGGCTACACCTTC,CASSLGTGGYGYTF